This T cell receptor beta chain derives from a study of cytomegalovirus exposure and HLA in healthy donors (TCRdb year 2017). Turning to the overall study: An earlier analysis of 587 of the donors reported approximately 300 Gb of sequence data and 100 million to 120 million unique TCR beta sequences obtained from about 200 million T cells. Among some 400 genotyped donors of the cohort, an average of approximately 240,000 unique TCR beta nucleotide sequences was sequenced per donor, of which roughly 17% were non-productive. About 5 DR-DQ haplotypes were handled as single units for association and clustering, since linkage in the cohort was strong. Both class I and class II loci were covered by HLA typing, at four-digit resolution. A later analysis re-analyzed previously published TCR beta repertoires from 666 donors and added high-resolution HLA genotyping to study TCR occurrence patterns. Of the approximately 370 genotyped donors, less than 85% were placed in the genetic ancestry cluster associated with self-reported Caucasian donors. An earlier analysis of approximately 500 of the donors applied high-throughput TCR beta sequencing to assess whether each TCR beta V gene segment acted as functional or pseudogenic. An early release covering 550 to 650 HLA-typed donors comprised approximately 300 gigabases of sequencing data and tens of millions of unique TCR sequences. Genome-wide SNP genotypes for about 60% of the roughly 700 donors were used in a later genetic analysis, which treated that subset as a discovery cohort. High-throughput TCR immunosequencing, statistical association of individual TCRs with disease status, and machine learning were combined to predict cytomegalovirus infection status. Donor age, sex, ethnicity and CMV serostatus were compiled alongside the repertoire data. Along with the roughly 700-subject first cohort, a separate validation cohort of over a hundred different subjects was used. The aim of the study was to test whether cataloging public T cell receptors could identify signatures of past pathogen exposure. Rather than drawing on any new phenotypic data, the later analysis identified candidate immune exposures from TCR beta sequences and the way those sequences occurred across donors. Typing coverage varied by locus: roughly 629-630 donors for A, B, C, DRB1 and DQB1; around 560 for DQA1; 600 to 610 for DPA1; under 490 for DPB1. Every discovery cohort repertoire had been produced on one sequencing platform. The study profiled the T cell repertoires of hundreds of subjects by immunosequencing and related them to cytomegalovirus serostatus. The study at large found these results: A total of 150 to 200 TCR beta chains were listed by the study as associated with cytomegalovirus. Sequencing depth was assumed to be roughly uniform across donors in the presence/absence analyses, though that assumption may not hold. Because some donors lacked HLA typing at each locus, the association tests relied only on the typed subset. Across donors, most TCR sequences were observed very rarely, whereas some public TCRs were present in many individuals. Because the 87-base-pair reads could not distinguish some IMGT-functional V segments, including TRBV6-2 and TRBV6-3, those segments were excluded. In this cohort, only TCR beta chains were sequenced, and detectable features were limited by the absence of alpha or paired-chain data. A later analysis found that HLA-associated TCR beta chains were more clonally expanded and had lower generation probabilities than equally common non-associated chains. A few of the identified cytomegalovirus-associated TCR beta chains were confirmed in vitro to be specific for cytomegalovirus antigens. Correlated functional status among segregating V segments might reflect linkage disequilibrium, but an unknown experimental factor could not be ruled out. A later analysis found that TCR association rates varied across HLA loci, with DRB1 alleles showing the most associated TCRs and HLA-C alleles the fewest. In a later genetic analysis, fewer N-insertions in productive TCRs were reported among donors in an Asian-associated ancestry cluster than the approximately 710-donor mean. The sequencing pipeline was judged likely to have produced a cluster of highly shared sequence variants as a technical artifact. CMV serostatus was the only immune exposure information available for the cohort. In both the original and validation cohorts, the classifier was reported to diagnose cytomegalovirus status with high specificity and sensitivity. Strong co-occurrence of HLA alleles, especially DR and DQ, made assigning TCR associations to individual alleles difficult. In a later analysis, most CMV-associated TCR beta chains were found to appear HLA-restricted, with HLA associations seemingly driven largely by CMV exposure. It was suggested by the authors that the approach could potentially be generalized to other disease states and immunological phenotypes. An association between a missense DCLRE1C variant and V-gene and J-gene trimming of TCR beta chains was found in a later genetic analysis and replicated in an independent cohort. Several of the top co-occurrence clusters appeared to be linked to parvovirus B19, influenza, CMV and Epstein-Barr virus, according to a later analysis. Because counts were too low, fewer than 20 rarely observed V segments, including chromosome 9 orphons, were excluded from the earlier analysis of 500 to 700 of the donors. An earlier analysis of approximately 530 of the donors showed that most TCR beta V segments appeared in productive rearrangements either about 90% or about 30% of the time, which broadly matched IMGT annotations. A further reported finding was that TCR beta sequences accurately predicted the HLA-A and HLA-B alleles for most subjects in the first cohort. Specific HLA alleles were associated with 15,000 to 20,000 TCR beta sequences at a false discovery rate of 0.05 in a later analysis.

About this clone: This receptor's antigen is unknown. No qualities accompany the bases; no much larger clone lies one base away.

CDR1 and CDR2 (SGDLS, YYNGEE) derive from the germline V gene. The CDR3 sequence holds 11 residues, the cysteine and phenylalanine included. CDR3 DNA is the only sequence kept; it has 33 bases, read in frame from the first base. V and J lose 7 bases and 7 bases, and a span of 12 bases separates them. Library method: the immunoSEQ multiplex PCR assay. For the multiplex PCR, a mixture combining 60 forward primers for TCR Vbeta segments and 13 reverse primers for TCR Jbeta segments was used. A multiplex PCR assay on genomic DNA amplified the CDR3 region of rearranged TCR beta genes. On the Illumina HiSeq System, the amplified TCR beta libraries were sequenced as 87-base-pair reads. In the authors' own workflow: In a later analysis, 77 million or so unique TCR beta chains were counted across the 650 to 750 repertoires, and roughly 9.9 million of these chains were shared by at least two donors. Raw reads were error-corrected and collapsed into unique sequences by a nearest-neighbor algorithm in which closely related sequences were merged to remove PCR and sequencing errors. V, D and J gene segments were assigned by aligning CDR3 sequences to IMGT reference sequences. For a sequence to be retained, at least a six-nucleotide match to both a V gene segment and a J gene segment was required. A rearrangement was called productive if the CDR3 had no stop codons and remained in frame with V and J, and every other rearrangement was called non-productive. Following IMGT convention, CDR3 was defined as the stretch from the second conserved V-encoded cysteine up to the conserved J-encoded phenylalanine. In an earlier analysis of more than 550 of the donors, sequences lacking an unambiguous match to a single V gene segment were excluded. In an earlier analysis of some 590 of the donors, a V segment was called functional when productive rearrangements were above 56.7%, and segregating when the standard deviation between donors exceeded 5%. To diagnose cytomegalovirus status from the catalog of TCR beta chain sequences, a statistical classification framework was built. V and J gene assignment, in a later analysis, came from comparing TCR nucleotide sequences with IMGT/GENE-DB human TR gene sequences. The TCRdist pipeline was used in a later analysis to assign CDR3 sequences and most-parsimonious VDJ recombination scenarios. In a later analysis, every TCR beta chain was defined by the combination of its CDR3 amino acid sequence and its V-gene family, and reads without a unique V-gene family were dropped. As a way to deal with suspected cross-contamination and a sequencing artifact, a later analysis dropped under 600 nucleotide sequences that were highly shared and had low generation probability. In a later analysis, a clonal expansion index for each public chain was calculated from normalized within-repertoire ranks of inferred template counts. A later analysis computed generation probabilities with a VDJ recombination model fitted to out-of-frame rearrangements, and checked the results against IGoR. In a later analysis, hypergeometric tests were used to score TCR-TCR, TCR-HLA and TCR-CMV co-occurrence, with a repertoire-size bias correction applied to TCR pairs. A later analysis estimated false discovery rates by permuting HLA or CMV assignments 20 times. In a later analysis, co-occurring TCRs were grouped with DBSCAN, and TCRdist sequence similarity was added when clustering was performed within HLA-allele-positive subsets. For co-occurrence clustering, repertoires with fewer than 30,000 or more than 120,000 public chains were excluded, along with roughly 5 repertoires with anomalous nucleotide sharing. This immuneACCESS table, as held by TCRdb, lists in-frame sequences with V and J called but not all clones. Of the missing ones, under half trace to an unresolved V gene in checked studies; the others have no known cause. D and trimming come from the DNA, and the V and J calls and clone size come from that table. Across this sample there are around 100,000 clones, with 75% to 90% seen only once. About 4.3% of the sample comes from the top ten.

The cohort consisted of hundreds of healthy bone marrow donors. At the time of sampling, every cohort member was nominally healthy, though immune exposures that went unrecorded were likely present. The donor tested CMV seronegative, placing the donor among the 300 to 400 seronegative members of the cohort. Each donor provided a peripheral blood sample, and peripheral blood mononuclear cells were used for TCR beta sequencing. Genomic DNA extraction from the blood cell samples was performed with the Qiagen DNeasy Blood Extraction Kit. The rearrangement joined TRBV9 to TRBJ2-7; 6 matching bases give a weak D call of TRBD2. The clonotype was recovered from a young man in good health and CMV-seronegative. Specimen: PBMCs. The CDR3 protein: CASAGMGEQYF. The DNA is TGTGCCAGCGCGGGAATGGGGGAGCAGTACTTC.